This entry describes one TCR beta chain. This entry comes from a study of blood T cell repertoires in COVID-19. Study-level information: PBMCs, B-cell-depleted T cells, or T cells provided the cDNA or gDNA that made up the material.

Authors' methods: Estimates of nucleated cell counts were drawn from the amplification of reference gene primers. Sequencing used immunoSEQ multiplex PCR; TCRdb keeps in-frame clones, though not all of them. The V and J calls and clone size are taken from that table; D and trimming were inferred from the DNA. The repertoire holds a few hundred thousand clones, with about 90% as singletons. Looked up from germline, CDR1 is SEHNR and CDR2 is FQNEAQ (reference sequence). Trimming removed 3 bases from V and 0 bases from J, with 12 bases in between. CDR3 length: 16 amino acids. The gene calls are TRBV7-9 and TRBJ1-3; D possibly corresponds to TRBD1 (6 bases). Specimen: peripheral blood. The source of this sequence is a man aged 55 to 70 with acute or convalescent COVID-19. Here the CDR3 reads CASSFGDIRSGNTIYF. The CDR3 nucleotides read TGTGCCAGCAGCTTCGGGGACATCCGCTCTGGAAACACCATATATTTT.